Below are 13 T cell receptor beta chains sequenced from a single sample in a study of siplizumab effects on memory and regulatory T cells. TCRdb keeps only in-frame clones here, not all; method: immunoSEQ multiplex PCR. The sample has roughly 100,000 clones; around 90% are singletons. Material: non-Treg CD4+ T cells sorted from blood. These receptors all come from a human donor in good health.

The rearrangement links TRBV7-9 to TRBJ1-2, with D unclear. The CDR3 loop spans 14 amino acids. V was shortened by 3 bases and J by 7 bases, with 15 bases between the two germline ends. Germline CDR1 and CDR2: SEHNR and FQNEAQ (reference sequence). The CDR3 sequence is CASSFYFQTSGYTF. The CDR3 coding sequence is TGTGCCAGCAGCTTTTATTTCCAGACTAGTGGCTACACCTTC.

The CDR3, as DNA: TGTGCCAGCTCACCAAGAGGGACTCTAGTCTCTAGCACAGATACGCAGTATTTT. Its translation: CASSPRGTLVSSTDTQYF. The V gene is TRBV18, the J gene TRBJ2-3; D possibly corresponds to TRBD2 (6 bases). Germline CDR1 reads KGHSH; CDR2 reads LQKENI. The CDR3 covers 18 residues. The V gene lost 2 bases and the J gene lost 0 bases, with 18 bases spanning the gap. Full variable domain (rest looked up from reference TRBV18 and TRBJ2-3): NAGVMQNPRHLVRRRGQEARLRCSPMKGHSHVYWYRQLPEEGLKFMVYLQKENIIDESGMPKERFSAEFPKEGPSILRIQQVVRGDSAAYFCASSPRGTLVSSTDTQYFGPGTRLTVL.

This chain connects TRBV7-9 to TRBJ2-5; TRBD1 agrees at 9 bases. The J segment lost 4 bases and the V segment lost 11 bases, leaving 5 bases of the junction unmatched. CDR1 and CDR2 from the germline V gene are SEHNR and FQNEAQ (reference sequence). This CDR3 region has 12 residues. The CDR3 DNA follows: TGTGCCTACAGGGACAGGGCAGAGACCCAGTACTTC. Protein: CAYRDRAETQYF.

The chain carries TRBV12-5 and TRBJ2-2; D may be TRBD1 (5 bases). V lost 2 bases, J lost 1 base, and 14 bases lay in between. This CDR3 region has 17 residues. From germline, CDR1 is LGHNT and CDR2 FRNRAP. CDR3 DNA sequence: TGTGCTAGTGGTTTGCCTCCTTCCCAGGGGAACACCGGGGAGCTGTTTTTT. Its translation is CASGLPPSQGNTGELFF.

The CDR3, as DNA: TGTGCCAGCAGCCCCGGGACAGGGCGCTCTGGAAACACCATATATTTT. It yields the protein CASSPGTGRSGNTIYF. V gene TRBV7-9 combines with J gene TRBJ1-3; 9 bases fit TRBD1. The germline V gene has CDR1 SEHNR and CDR2 FQNEAQ (reference sequence). The CDR3 consists of 16 residues. V lost 5 bases, J lost 0 bases, and 5 bases stayed unmatched.

This CDR3 reads CASSLYMGATYEQYF. The DNA for the CDR3 is TGTGCCAGCAGCTTATATATGGGGGCCACCTACGAGCAGTACTTC. The chain uses TRBV11-2 and TRBJ2-7, with D maybe TRBD1 (6 bases). This CDR3 contains 15 residues. Germline CDR1 is SGHAT and CDR2 is FQNNGV. V was trimmed by 2 bases and J by 2 bases, leaving 13 bases between them. Based on the CDR3 plus reference TRBV11-2 and TRBJ2-7, the full variable domain is EAGVAQSPRYKIIEKRQSVAFWCNPISGHATLYWYQQILGQGPKLLIQFQNNGVVDDSQLPKDRFSAERLKGVDSTLKIQPAKLEDSAVYLCASSLYMGATYEQYFGPGTRLTVT.

CDR3 bases: TGTGCCAGTAGTATTGGACAGGGGGCGCCGCTGGAGGAGTTCTTC. It codes for CASSIGQGAPLEEFF. This rearrangement joins TRBV19 to TRBJ2-1, with TRBD1 matching over 11 bases. The J segment lost 14 bases and the V segment lost 3 bases, leaving 12 bases of the junction unmatched. CDR3 size: 15 residues. The germline gives CDR1 LNHDA, CDR2 SQIVND (reference sequence).

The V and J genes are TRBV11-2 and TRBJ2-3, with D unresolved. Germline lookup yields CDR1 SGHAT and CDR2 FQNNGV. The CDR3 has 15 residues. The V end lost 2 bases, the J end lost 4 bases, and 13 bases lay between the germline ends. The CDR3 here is CASSLIFGDADTQYF. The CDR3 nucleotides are TGTGCCAGCAGCTTAATCTTCGGAGACGCAGATACGCAGTATTTT.

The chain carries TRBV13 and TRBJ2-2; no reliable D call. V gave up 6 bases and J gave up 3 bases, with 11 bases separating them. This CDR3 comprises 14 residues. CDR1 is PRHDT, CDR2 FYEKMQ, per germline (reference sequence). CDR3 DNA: TGTGCCAGCAGTGTCCTTCGAGACACCGGGGAGCTGTTTTTT. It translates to CASSVLRDTGELFF.

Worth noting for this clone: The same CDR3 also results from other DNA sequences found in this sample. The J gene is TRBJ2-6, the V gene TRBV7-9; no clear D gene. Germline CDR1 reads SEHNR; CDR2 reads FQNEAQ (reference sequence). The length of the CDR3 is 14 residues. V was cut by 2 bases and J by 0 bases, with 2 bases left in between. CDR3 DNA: TGTGCCAGCAGCTTAAGCTCTGGGGCCAACGTCCTGACTTTC. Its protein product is CASSLSSGANVLTF.

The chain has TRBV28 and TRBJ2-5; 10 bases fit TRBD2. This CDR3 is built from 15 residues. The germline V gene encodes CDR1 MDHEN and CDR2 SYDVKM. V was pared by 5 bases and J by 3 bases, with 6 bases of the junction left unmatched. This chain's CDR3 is CASSPPSGSKETQYF. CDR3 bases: TGTGCCAGCAGTCCCCCTAGCGGGAGTAAAGAGACCCAGTACTTC.

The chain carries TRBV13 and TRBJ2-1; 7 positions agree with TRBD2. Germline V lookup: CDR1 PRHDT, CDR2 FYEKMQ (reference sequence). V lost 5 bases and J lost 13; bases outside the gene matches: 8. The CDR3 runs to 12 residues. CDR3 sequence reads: CASSKSRTSQFF. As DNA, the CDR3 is TGTGCCAGCAGCAAAAGTCGGACTAGTCAGTTCTTC.

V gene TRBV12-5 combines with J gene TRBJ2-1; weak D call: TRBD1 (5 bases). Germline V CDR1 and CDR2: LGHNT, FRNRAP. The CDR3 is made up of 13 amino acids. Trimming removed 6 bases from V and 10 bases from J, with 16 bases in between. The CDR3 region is CASGQPNRREQFF. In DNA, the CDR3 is TGTGCTAGTGGCCAACCCAACAGGAGAGAGCAGTTCTTC.